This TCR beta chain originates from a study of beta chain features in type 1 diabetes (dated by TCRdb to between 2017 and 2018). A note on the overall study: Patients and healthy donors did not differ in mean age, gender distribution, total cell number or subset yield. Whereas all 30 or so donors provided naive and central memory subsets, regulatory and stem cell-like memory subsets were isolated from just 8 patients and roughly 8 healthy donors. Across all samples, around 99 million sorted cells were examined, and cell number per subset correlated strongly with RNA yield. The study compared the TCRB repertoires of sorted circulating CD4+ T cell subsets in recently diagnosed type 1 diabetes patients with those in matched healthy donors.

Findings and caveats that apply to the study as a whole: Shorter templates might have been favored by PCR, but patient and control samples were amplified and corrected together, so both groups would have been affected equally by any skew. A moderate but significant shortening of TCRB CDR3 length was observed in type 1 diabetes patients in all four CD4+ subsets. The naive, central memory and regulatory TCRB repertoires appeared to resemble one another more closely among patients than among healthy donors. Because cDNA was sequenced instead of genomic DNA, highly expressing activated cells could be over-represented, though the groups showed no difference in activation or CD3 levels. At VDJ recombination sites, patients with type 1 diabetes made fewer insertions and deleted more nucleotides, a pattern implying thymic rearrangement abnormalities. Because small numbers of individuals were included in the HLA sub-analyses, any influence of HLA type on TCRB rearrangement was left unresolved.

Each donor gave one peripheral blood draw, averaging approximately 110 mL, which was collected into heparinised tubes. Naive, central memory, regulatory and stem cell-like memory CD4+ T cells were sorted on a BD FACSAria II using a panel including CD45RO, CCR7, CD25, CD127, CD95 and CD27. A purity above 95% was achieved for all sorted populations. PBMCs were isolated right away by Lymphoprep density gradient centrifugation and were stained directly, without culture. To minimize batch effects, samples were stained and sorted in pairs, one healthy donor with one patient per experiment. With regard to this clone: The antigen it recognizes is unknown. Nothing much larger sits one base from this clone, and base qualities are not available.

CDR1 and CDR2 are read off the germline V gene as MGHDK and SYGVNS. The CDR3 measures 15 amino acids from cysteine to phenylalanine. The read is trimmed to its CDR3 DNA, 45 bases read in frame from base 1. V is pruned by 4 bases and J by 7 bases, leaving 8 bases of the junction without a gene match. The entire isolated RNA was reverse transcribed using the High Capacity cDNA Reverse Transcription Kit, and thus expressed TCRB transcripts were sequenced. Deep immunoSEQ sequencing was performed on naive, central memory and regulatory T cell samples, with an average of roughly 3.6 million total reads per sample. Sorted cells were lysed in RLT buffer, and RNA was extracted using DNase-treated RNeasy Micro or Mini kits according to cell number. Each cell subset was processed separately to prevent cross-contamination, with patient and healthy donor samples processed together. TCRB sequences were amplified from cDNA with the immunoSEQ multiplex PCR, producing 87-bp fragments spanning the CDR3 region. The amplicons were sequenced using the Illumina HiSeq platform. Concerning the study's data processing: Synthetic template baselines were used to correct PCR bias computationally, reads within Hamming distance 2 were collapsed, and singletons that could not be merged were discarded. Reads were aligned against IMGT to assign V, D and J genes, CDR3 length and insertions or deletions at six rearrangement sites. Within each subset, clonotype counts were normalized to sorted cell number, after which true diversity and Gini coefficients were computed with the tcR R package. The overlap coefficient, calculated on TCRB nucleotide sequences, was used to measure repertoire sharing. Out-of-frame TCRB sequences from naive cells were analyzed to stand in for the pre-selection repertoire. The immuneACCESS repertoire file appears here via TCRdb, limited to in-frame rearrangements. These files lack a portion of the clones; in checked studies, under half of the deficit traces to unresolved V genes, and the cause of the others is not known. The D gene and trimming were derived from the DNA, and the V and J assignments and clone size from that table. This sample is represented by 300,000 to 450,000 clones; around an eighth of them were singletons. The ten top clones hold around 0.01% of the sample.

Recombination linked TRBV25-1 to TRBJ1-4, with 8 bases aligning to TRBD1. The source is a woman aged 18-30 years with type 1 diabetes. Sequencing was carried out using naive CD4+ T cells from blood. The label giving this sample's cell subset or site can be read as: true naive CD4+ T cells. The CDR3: CASSVQLTGVEKLFF. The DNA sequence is TGTGCCAGCAGTGTACAACTGACAGGGGTTGAAAAACTGTTTTTT.